This TCR beta chain emerged from a study of technical replicates of blood from a handful of donors (dated by TCRdb to between 2016 and 2019). Libraries came from the immunoSEQ multiplex PCR assay. TCRdb re-hosts the immuneACCESS table, in-frame sequences only. Its copies lack some clones; in the studies checked, an unresolved V gene accounts for under half of them, and the cause for the rest is not known. The sample has about 59,000 clones on record, approximately 92% of them singletons. The ten largest clones capture about 4.4% of the sample. On this clone itself: What this receptor recognizes is not known. The record has no base qualities; no much larger clone is one base away.

The sequence came from a human donor in good health. Some clones in this sample may be carry-over from other donors' samples. The sequenced material came from PBMCs.

The DNA sequence is given as TGTGCCAGCAGCTCACGACTAGCCGTATACAATGAGCAGTTCTTC. Translated, this is CASSSRLAVYNEQFF. This chain is built from TRBV11-3 and TRBJ2-1; 7 nucleotides in the junction match TRBD2. Trimming takes 4 bases off V and 4 bases off J; junction bases not matched to a gene: 7. For CDR1 and CDR2, the germline V gene lists SGHNT and YENEEA. From cysteine to phenylalanine, the CDR3 is 15 amino acids long. Of the read, only the CDR3 DNA is kept; its 45 bases are in frame from base 1.